The clone carrying this TCR beta chain showed up just a few times. The sample belongs to a study of identical twins. TCRdb redid the calling of the 5' RACE reads with MiXCR, one entry per CDR3 protein. The sample gives 500,000 or so distinct CDR3 sequences, about 13% of which show up once; around 0.98% is in the top ten. In addition, the sample was reused for a study of yellow fever vaccine responses in identical twins.

The sequence was obtained from a young woman in good health. The sequenced material came from CD4+ T cells sorted from blood.

The CDR3 is CASIASGTGTGELFF. DNA of the CDR3: TGTGCCAGCATCGCTAGCGGAACCGGCACCGGGGAGCTGTTTTTT. The J gene is TRBJ2-2, the V gene TRBV3-1, with TRBD2 matching 7 bases. Germline trimming cut 7 bases from V and 4 bases from J; bases unmatched to any gene: 9. This CDR3 spans 15 amino acids. Germline CDR1 and CDR2: LGHDT and YNNKEL (reference sequence).